Listed here are 8 T cell receptor beta chains from one sample, sequenced in a study of cytomegalovirus exposure and HLA in healthy donors. Sequencing was performed with immunoSEQ multiplex PCR; in TCRdb, only in-frame clones are kept and a portion is missing. The sample lists 150,000 or so clones; approximately 86% were seen once. The sample comprised PBMCs. These receptors were taken from a man in his late teens or twenties in good health and CMV-seropositive.

CDR3 amino acids: CASSYLGTDNTGELFF. CDR3 sequence (DNA): TGTGCCAGCAGTTACCTGGGGACAGACAACACCGGGGAGCTGTTTTTT. The chain links TRBV6-5 to TRBJ2-2; 7 bases align to TRBD1. The CDR3 totals 16 residues. J lost 2 bases, V lost 2 bases, and 5 bases had no gene match. From germline, CDR1 is MNHEY and CDR2 SVGAGI.

The gene calls are TRBV6-5 and TRBJ1-1, with TRBD1 as a possible D gene (6 bases). V was clipped by 2 bases and J by 4 bases, with 8 bases between them. This CDR3 is built from 13 residues. Per germline, CDR1 MNHEY and CDR2 SVGAGI. Here the CDR3 reads CASSYGRGTEAFF. Here the CDR3 DNA reads TGTGCCAGCAGTTACGGCAGGGGCACTGAAGCTTTCTTT.

This clone has a single count. The J gene is TRBJ2-6, the V gene TRBV27, with D perhaps matching TRBD1 (6 bases). The V end lost 5 bases, the J end lost 4 bases, and 27 bases lay between the germline ends. From germline, CDR1 is MNHEY and CDR2 SMNVEV (reference sequence). The length of the CDR3 is 20 residues. The chain's CDR3 is CASSPLRDNRLELGANVLTF. The CDR3 coding sequence is TGTGCCAGCAGTCCCCTCCGGGACAACCGCCTCGAACTCGGGGCCAACGTCCTGACTTTC. The whole variable domain, remainder taken from reference TRBV27 and TRBJ2-6, is EAQVTQNPRYLITVTGKKLTVTCSQNMNHEYMSWYRQDPGLGLRQIYYSMNVEVTDKGDVPEGYKVSRKEKRNFPLILESPSPNQTSLYFCASSPLRDNRLELGANVLTFGAGSRLTVL.

The chain uses TRBV5-1 and TRBJ1-3, with D perhaps TRBD1 (6 bases). V shed 0 bases and J shed 0 bases, with 13 bases lying between them. This CDR3 has 17 amino acids. Germline V gene lookup returns CDR1 SGHRS and CDR2 YFSETQ. The CDR3 region is CASSLAVQGSSGNTIYF. Written as DNA, the CDR3 is TGCGCCAGCAGCTTGGCTGTACAGGGATCCTCTGGAAACACCATATATTTT.

The CDR3 nucleotides read TGTGCCAGCAGTTACTCACTTAACACCGGGGAGCTGTTTTTT. Protein sequence: CASSYSLNTGELFF. The chain joins TRBV6-5 to TRBJ2-2; no clear D gene. The V end was cut by 0 bases, the J end by 2 bases, with 4 bases between. Germline values: CDR1 MNHEY, CDR2 SVGAGI. This CDR3 has 14 residues.

The chain uses TRBV7-3 and TRBJ2-1, with D maybe TRBD1 (7 bases). Trimming took 8 bases from V and 7 from J, leaving 21 bases between them. CDR1 SGHTA and CDR2 FQGTGA come from the germline V gene. The CDR3 totals 15 residues. CDR3 bases: TGTGCCAGCCGCCTCTCAGGGGGGTTGAGGAATGAGCAGTTCTTC. Amino acids: CASRLSGGLRNEQFF.

The rearrangement links TRBV7-9 to TRBJ2-3; no clear D. This CDR3 is built from 13 residues. Trimming took off 7 bases at V and 1 base at J, with 9 bases between the two ends. In germline, CDR1 is SEHNR, CDR2 FQNEAQ (reference sequence). The CDR3 is CASTPSGTDTQYF. The CDR3 DNA sequence: TGTGCCAGCACCCCGAGCGGCACAGATACGCAGTATTTT.

The V and J genes are TRBV4-2 and TRBJ2-3; tentative D call: TRBD1 (5 bases). The V and J ends lost 0 bases and 6 bases respectively, with 13 bases between them. Germline V gene sequence: CDR1 LGHNA, CDR2 YNFKEQ. The CDR3 contains 15 residues. The CDR3: CASSQDVQGYDTQYF. The CDR3 nucleotides are TGTGCCAGCAGCCAAGATGTTCAGGGTTATGATACGCAGTATTTT.